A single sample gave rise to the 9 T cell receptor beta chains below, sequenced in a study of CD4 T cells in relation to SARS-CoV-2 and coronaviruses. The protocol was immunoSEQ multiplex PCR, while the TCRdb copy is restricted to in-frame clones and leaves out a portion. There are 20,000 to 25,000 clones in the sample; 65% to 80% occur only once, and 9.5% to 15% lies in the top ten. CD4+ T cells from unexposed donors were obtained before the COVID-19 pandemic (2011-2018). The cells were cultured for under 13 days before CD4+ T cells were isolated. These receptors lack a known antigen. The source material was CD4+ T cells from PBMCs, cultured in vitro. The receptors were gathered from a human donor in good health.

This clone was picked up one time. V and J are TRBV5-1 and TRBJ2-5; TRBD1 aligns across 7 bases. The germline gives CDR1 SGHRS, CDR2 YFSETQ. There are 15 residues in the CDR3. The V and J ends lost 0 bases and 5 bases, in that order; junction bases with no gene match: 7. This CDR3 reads CASSLAAGGAETQYF. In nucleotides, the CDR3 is TGCGCCAGCAGCTTGGCCGCAGGGGGAGCGGAGACCCAGTACTTC.

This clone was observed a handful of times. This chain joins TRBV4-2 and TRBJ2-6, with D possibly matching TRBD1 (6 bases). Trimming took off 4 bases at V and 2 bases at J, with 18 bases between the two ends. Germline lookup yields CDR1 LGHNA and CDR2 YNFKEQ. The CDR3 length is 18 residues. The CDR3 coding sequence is TGTGCCAGCAGCCCAGGGGAGCATACGTCGGCTGGGGCCAACGTCCTGACTTTC. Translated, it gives CASSPGEHTSAGANVLTF.

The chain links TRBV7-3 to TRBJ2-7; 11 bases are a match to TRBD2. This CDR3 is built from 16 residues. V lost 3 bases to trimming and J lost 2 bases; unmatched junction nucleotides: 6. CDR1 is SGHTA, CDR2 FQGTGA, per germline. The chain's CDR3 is CASSLDGTSGTYEQYF. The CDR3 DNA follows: TGTGCCAGCAGCTTGGACGGGACTAGCGGTACCTACGAGCAGTACTTC.

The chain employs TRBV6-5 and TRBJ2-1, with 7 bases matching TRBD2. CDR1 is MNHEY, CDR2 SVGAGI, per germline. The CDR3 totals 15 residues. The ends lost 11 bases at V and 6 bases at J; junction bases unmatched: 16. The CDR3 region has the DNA TGTGCCGTGACGAGCGGGGCAGGGCTTTTCAATGAGCAGTTCTTC. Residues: CAVTSGAGLFNEQFF.

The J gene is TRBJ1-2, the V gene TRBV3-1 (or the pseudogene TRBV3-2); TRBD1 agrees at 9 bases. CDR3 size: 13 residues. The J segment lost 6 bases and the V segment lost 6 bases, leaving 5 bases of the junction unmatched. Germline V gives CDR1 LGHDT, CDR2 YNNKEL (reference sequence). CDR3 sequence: CASSLQGADGYTF. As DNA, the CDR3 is TGTGCCAGCAGTCTACAGGGGGCGGATGGCTACACCTTC.

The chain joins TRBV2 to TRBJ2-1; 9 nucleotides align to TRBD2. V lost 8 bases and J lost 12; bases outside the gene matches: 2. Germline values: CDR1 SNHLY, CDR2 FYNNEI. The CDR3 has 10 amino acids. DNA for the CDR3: TGTGCCAGCCGGACTAGCGCGCAGTTCTTC. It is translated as CASRTSAQFF. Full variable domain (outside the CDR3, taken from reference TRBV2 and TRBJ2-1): EPEVTQTPSHQVTQMGQEVILRCVPISNHLYFYWYRQILGQKVEFLVSFYNNEISEKSEIFDDQFSVERPDGSNFTLKIRSTKLEDSAMYFCASRTSAQFFGPGTRLTVL.

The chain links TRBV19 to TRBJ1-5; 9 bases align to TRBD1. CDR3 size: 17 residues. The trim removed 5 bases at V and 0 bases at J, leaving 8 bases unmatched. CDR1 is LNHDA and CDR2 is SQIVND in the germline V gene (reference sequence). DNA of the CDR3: TGTGCCAGTAGTCCACCACCGGGACAGGGTAGCAATCAGCCCCAGCATTTT. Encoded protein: CASSPPPGQGSNQPQHF.

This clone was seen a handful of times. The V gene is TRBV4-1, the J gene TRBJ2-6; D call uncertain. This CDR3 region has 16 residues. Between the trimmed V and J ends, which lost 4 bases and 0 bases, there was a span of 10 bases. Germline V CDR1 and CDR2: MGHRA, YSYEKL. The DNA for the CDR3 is TGCGCCAGCAGCCCTTCGGAGAGCTCTGGGGCCAACGTCCTGACTTTC. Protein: CASSPSESSGANVLTF.

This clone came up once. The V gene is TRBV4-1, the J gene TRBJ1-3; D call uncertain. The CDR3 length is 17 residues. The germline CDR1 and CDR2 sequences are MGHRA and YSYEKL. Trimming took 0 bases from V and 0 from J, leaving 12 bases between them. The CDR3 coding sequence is TGCGCCAGCAGCCAAGACCAAGCAGGCGGCTCTGGAAACACCATATATTTT. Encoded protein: CASSQDQAGGSGNTIYF.